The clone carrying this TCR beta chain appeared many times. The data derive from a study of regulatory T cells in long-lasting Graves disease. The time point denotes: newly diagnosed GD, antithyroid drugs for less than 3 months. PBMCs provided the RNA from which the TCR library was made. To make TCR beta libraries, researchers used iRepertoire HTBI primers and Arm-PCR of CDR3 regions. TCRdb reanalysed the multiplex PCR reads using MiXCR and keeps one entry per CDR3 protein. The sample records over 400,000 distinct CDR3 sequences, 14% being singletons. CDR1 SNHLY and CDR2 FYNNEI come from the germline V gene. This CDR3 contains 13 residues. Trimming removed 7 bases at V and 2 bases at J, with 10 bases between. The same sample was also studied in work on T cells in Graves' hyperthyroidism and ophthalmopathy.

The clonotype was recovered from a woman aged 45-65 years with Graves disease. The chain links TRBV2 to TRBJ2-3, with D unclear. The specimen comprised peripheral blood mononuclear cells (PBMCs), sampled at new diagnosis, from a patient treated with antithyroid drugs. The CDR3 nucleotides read TGTGCCAGCATTATGGGATACACAGATACGCAGTATTTT. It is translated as CASIMGYTDTQYF.